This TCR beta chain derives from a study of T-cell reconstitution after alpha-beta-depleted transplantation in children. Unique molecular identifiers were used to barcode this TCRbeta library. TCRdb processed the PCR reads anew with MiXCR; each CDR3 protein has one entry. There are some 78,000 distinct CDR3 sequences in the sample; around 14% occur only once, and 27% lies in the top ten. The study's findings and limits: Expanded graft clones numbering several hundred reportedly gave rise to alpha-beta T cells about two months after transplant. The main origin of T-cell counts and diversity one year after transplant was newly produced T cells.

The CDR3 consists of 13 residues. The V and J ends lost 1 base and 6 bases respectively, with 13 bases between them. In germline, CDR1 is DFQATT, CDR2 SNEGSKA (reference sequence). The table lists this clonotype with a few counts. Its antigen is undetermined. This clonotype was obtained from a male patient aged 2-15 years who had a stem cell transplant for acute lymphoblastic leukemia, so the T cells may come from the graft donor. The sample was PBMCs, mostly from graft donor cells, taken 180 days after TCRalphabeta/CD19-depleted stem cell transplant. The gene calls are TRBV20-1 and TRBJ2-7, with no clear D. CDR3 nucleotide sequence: TGCAGTGCTAGAGTGGGCCCTCGACCCGAGCAGTACTTC. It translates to CSARVGPRPEQYF.